Sequencing of this T cell receptor (beta chain) was carried out in a study of lymphopenia after photon versus proton radiotherapy (dated by TCRdb to the late 2010s). Background for the entire study: Photon and proton radiation therapy were compared by the study for their immunological effects in patients with gastrointestinal tumors who developed high-grade lymphopenia. The cohort comprised 20 patients with gastrointestinal tumors who received either photon or proton therapy and then developed lymphopenia. The goal of the study was to characterize the differences between the two radiation modalities in how they affect the immune system.

On the study overall, not on this receptor specifically: The authors looked at the survival association only in patients who died, and they framed better survival with proton therapy as a possibility rather than a demonstrated result. After the lymphocyte count nadir, oligoclonal expansion, especially of CD8+ Temra cells, was observed in photon-treated repertoires, and the drop in diversity was driven by this expansion. Across the cohort, among patients who died, a greater drop in TCR diversity after the nadir was inversely correlated with overall survival time. During treatment, patients who received photon therapy lost naive T cells and TCR diversity and gained effector/memory populations, whereas patients who received proton therapy remained relatively stable.

With respect to this clone: The clone's antigen remains unknown. No much larger clone is present one base from it, and per-base qualities are unavailable.

The library was obtained by the immunoSEQ multiplex PCR assay. T cell repertoires were profiled with deep sequencing of rearranged TCR beta loci together with multiparametric flow cytometry. As stored in TCRdb, this immuneACCESS dataset retains in-frame rearrangements with V and J assigned. A fraction of the clones does not appear; measured against another copy, unresolved V genes explain less than half of the discrepancy, and the remainder lacks a known reason. The sample profile shows roughly 30,000 clones; about 94% of them were found once. Together, the top ten hold around 0.7% of the sample. The sequences come from peripheral blood, collected from a patient treated with photon-based radiotherapy. The receptor comes from a woman in her fifties or sixties with cholangiocarcinoma.

Here is the DNA: TGTGCCAGCAGTTACCTACAGAACTACGAGCAGTACTTC. Translated, this is CASSYLQNYEQYF. The chain couples TRBV6-5 to TRBJ2-7, with no reliable assignment of the D segment. The CDR3 measures 13 amino acids from cysteine to phenylalanine. Only CDR3 DNA remains: 39 bases, in frame from the first base. Deletion took 2 bases off V and 3 bases off J, with a span of 8 bases between the germline ends. CDR1 and CDR2 were assigned from the germline V gene as MNHEY and SVGAGI.